The T cell receptor (beta chain) under discussion was sequenced for a study of blood T cell repertoires in COVID-19. Generated by immunoSEQ multiplex PCR, the TCRdb table keeps only in-frame clones and is missing some. The profile shows more than 65,000 clones, approximately 79% of them singletons. The V gene end was trimmed by 2 bases and the J gene end by 2 bases; junction bases not matched to a gene: 8. The CDR3 contains 17 residues. Looked up from germline, CDR1 is LGHNA and CDR2 is YSLEER. The chain recombines TRBV4-3 with TRBJ2-3; the match to TRBD2 covers 9 bases. This sequence originates from a woman in her sixties with acute or convalescent COVID-19. Sample: peripheral blood. The DNA for the CDR3 is TGCGCCAGCAGCCAAATAGGACTAGCGAGGGCCACAGATACGCAGTATTTT. It is translated as CASSQIGLARATDTQYF.